The entry below describes one T cell receptor (beta chain). Healthy Russian Caucasian donors spanned ages about 6 to 95 years. The record originates from a study of blood T cells in healthy people across ages. Germline loops: CDR1 LGHNA, CDR2 YSLEER. Trimming cost V 8 bases and J 4 bases; bases outside gene matches: 10. The CDR3 has 15 residues. Through a sample-barcoded 5' primer and a J-beta primer mix, a second PCR was run for roughly 7 to 11 cycles. Each CDR3 protein gets one entry after TCRdb re-called the 5' RACE reads with MiXCR. The table lists 1 million or so distinct CDR3 sequences, under 30% of them singletons. The sample also formed part of further work on T cells of mothers and their children.

This TCR was sampled from a girl aged 2-9 years in good health. The sequenced sample consisted of blood. This chain joins TRBV4-3 and TRBJ2-1, with 8 bases identical to TRBD2. CDR3 loop: CASAGGAGGYNEQFF. For the CDR3, the DNA is TGCGCCAGCGCCGGGGGGGCGGGGGGTTACAATGAGCAGTTCTTC.